This section outlines one T cell receptor (beta chain) sequence together with its context. The junction had 2 bases not matched to a gene; V was cut back by 6 bases and J by 1 base. Germline lookup yields CDR1 SGHTA and CDR2 FQGTGA. The CDR3 is 14 residues long. These data are taken from a study of blood T cell repertoires in COVID-19. Sequencing was performed with immunoSEQ multiplex PCR; in TCRdb, only in-frame clones are kept and a portion is missing. The sample gives some 58,000 clones, approximately 77% of which show up once; under 35% is in the top ten. The receptor was derived from a human donor in a cohort sampled during active COVID-19. The sequenced sample was peripheral blood. V and J are TRBV7-3 and TRBJ2-2; 7 bases are shared with TRBD1. Here the CDR3 reads CASRRTGNTGELFF. For the CDR3, the DNA is TGTGCCAGCAGGAGGACAGGGAACACCGGGGAGCTGTTTTTT.